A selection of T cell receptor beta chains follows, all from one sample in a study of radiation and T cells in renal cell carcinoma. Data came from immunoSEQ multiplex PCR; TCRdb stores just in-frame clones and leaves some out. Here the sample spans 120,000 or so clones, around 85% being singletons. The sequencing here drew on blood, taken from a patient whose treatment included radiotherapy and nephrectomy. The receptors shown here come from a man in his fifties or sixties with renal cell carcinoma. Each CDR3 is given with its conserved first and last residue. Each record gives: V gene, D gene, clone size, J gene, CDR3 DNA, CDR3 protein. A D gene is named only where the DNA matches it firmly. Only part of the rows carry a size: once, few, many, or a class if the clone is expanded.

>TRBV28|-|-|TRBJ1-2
TGTGCCAGCAGTTTGGCCGCTAACTATGGCTACACCTTC
CASSLAANYGYTF
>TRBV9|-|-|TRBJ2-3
TGTGCCAGCAGCGTAGAACGGACCCATCACACAGATACGCAGTATTTT
CASSVERTHHTDTQYF
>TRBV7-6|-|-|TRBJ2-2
TGTGCCAGCAGCCTACAGCAGGGCAGAGCGAACACCGGGGAGCTGTTTTTT
CASSLQQGRANTGELFF
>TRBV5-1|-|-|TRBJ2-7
TGCGCCAGCAGCTGGACCTCAGGGATCGAGCAGTACTTC
CASSWTSGIEQYF
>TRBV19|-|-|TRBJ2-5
TGTGCCAGTAGTGAGGACGGAATGGGGGAGACCCAGTACTTC
CASSEDGMGETQYF
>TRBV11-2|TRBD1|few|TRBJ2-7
TGTGCCAGCAGCCCTCGGACAGGGTCCTACGAGCAGTACTTC
CASSPRTGSYEQYF
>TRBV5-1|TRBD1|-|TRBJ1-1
TGCGCCAGCAGCTTGGCGGGACAGGACAACACTGAAGCTTTCTTT
CASSLAGQDNTEAFF
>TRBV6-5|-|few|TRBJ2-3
TGTGCCAGCAGGAGCACAGATACGCAGTATTTT
CASRSTDTQYF
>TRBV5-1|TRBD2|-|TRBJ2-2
TGCGCCAGCAGCTCTAGGGGAGGTAGCGGGCTCGGGGAGCTGTTTTTT
CASSSRGGSGLGELFF
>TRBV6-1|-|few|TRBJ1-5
TGTGCCAGCGAGGGGGGGTTAGGCAATCAGCCCCAGCATTTT
CASEGGLGNQPQHF
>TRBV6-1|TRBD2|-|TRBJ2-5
TGTGCCAGCAGTGATAGCGGGGGGGCCCCGAAGACCCAGTACTTC
CASSDSGGAPKTQYF
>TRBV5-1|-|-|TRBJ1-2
TGCGCCAGCAGCTTAGGGGCAGGGATGGGGAGTATCGGTGGCTACACCTTC
CASSLGAGMGSIGGYTF
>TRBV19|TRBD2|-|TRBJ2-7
TGTGCCAGTAGTCTCCGCGGGACTAGCCAGGGCTCCTACGAGCAGTACTTC
CASSLRGTSQGSYEQYF
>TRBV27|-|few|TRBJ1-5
TGTGCCAGCAGTTTATGGGGGGTCGGCAATCAGCCCCAGCATTTT
CASSLWGVGNQPQHF
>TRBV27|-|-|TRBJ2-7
TGTGCCAGCAGTTTAGGGGCTCTTAAGGAGCAGTACTTC
CASSLGALKEQYF
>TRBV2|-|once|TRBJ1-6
TGTGCCAGCAGTGAGGCGGATTATTCACCCCTCCACTTT
CASSEADYSPLHF
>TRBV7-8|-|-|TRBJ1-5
TGTGCCAGCAGCTTAGTTGTGGGGTTGCAGCCCCAGCATTTT
CASSLVVGLQPQHF
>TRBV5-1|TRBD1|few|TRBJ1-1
TGCGCCAGCAGGAGTAGAACAGGGGATGTTGGTGAAGCTTTCTTT
CASRSRTGDVGEAFF
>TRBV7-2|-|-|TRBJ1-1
TGTGCCAGCAGCCGCGGAAACTTGAACACTGAAGCTTTCTTT
CASSRGNLNTEAFF
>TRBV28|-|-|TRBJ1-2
TGTGCCAGCAATTTAGTACAGGTCAATGGCTACACCTTC
CASNLVQVNGYTF
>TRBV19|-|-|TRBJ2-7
TGTGCCAGTAGTTACCGGGGACCGGCATACGAGCAGTACTTC
CASSYRGPAYEQYF
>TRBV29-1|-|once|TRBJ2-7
TGCAGCGTTGTTTCAGGGAGCTACGAGCAGTACTTC
CSVVSGSYEQYF
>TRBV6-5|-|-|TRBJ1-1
TGTGCCAGCTCCCGGACAGAAATGAACACTGAAGCTTTCTTT
CASSRTEMNTEAFF
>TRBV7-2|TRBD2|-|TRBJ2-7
TGTGCCAGCAGCTTAAGACCGACTAGCGGGGGGGCGACGGTTTACGAGCAGTACTTC
CASSLRPTSGGATVYEQYF
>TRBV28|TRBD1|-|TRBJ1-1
TGTGCCAGCACCCCACGTCAGGGGGCCGCTGAAGCTTTCTTT
CASTPRQGAAEAFF
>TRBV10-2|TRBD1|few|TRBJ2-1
TGCGCCAGCAGTGAAAACAGGGGAAATGAGCAGTTCTTC
CASSENRGNEQFF
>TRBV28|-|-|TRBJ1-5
TGTGCCAGCAGTCCCGAAGGCCTCAGGTATCAGCCCCAGCATTTT
CASSPEGLRYQPQHF
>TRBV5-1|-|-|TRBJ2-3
TGCGCCAGCAGCTTAACGGGACTCCCAGGCACAGATACGCAGTATTTT
CASSLTGLPGTDTQYF
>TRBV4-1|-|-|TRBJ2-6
TGCGCCAGCAGCCAACGGACCCCTCCGTTGAGCTCTGGGGCCAACGTCCTGACTTTC
CASSQRTPPLSSGANVLTF
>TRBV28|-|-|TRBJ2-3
TGTGCCAGCATCAGGCAGGGGAGGGCAGATACGCAGTATTTT
CASIRQGRADTQYF
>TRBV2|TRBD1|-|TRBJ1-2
TGTGCCAGCAGTCGACAGGGGGCAGACTATGGCTACACCTTC
CASSRQGADYGYTF
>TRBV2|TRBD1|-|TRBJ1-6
TGTGCCAGCAGCGCAACAGGGGCGATGGCTTCACCCCTCCACTTT
CASSATGAMASPLHF
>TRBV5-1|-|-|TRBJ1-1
TGCGCCAGCAGCTCCTATGGAAACACTGAAGCTTTCTTT
CASSSYGNTEAFF
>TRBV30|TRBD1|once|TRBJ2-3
TGTGCCTGGTGTTGGACAGGGGGAGGAGATACGCAGTATTTT
CAWCWTGGGDTQYF
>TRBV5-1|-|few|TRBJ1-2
TGCGCCAGCAGCTTGGGGTGGGGCCAGAACTATGGCTACACCTTC
CASSLGWGQNYGYTF
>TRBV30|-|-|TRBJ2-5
TGTGCCTTTCAGGGCCAAGAGACCCAGTACTTC
CAFQGQETQYF
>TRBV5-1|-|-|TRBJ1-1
TGCGCCAGCAGCTTTACAGGGTCACTGAACACTGAAGCTTTCTTT
CASSFTGSLNTEAFF
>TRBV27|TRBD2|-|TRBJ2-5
TGTGCCAGCAGTTCCGGACTAGCGGGAGCGGGAGAGACCCAGTACTTC
CASSSGLAGAGETQYF
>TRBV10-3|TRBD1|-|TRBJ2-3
TGTGCCTCCGACAATACGGGACAGGGCACAGATACGCAGTATTTT
CASDNTGQGTDTQYF
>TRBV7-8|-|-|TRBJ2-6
TGTGCCAGCAGCTTAGGATCCTACTCTGGGGCCAACGTCCTGACTTTC
CASSLGSYSGANVLTF
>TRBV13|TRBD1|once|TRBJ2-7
TGTGCCAGCAGCCTCAGGACAGGGGACTACGAGCAGTACTTC
CASSLRTGDYEQYF
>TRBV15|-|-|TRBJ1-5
TGTGCCACCAGCAGAGAGTTGGGGGCAGGGCAGCCCCAGCATTTT
CATSRELGAGQPQHF
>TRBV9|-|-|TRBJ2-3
TGTGCCAGCAGCGGGGACACAGATACGCAGTATTTT
CASSGDTDTQYF